These 10 T cell receptor beta chains share one sample of origin, sequenced in a study of prognosis after radiotherapy for stage I lung cancer. The authors amplified TCR beta CDR3 from genomic DNA using two-round multiplex PCR. Amplification in first-round PCR relied on primers specific to each TRBV and TRBJ gene. In TCRdb, the multiplex PCR reads were re-called with MiXCR into one record per CDR3 protein. The sample has about 51,000 distinct CDR3 sequences, under 45% seen once. Here the sequenced sample was PBMCs, taken before or after stereotactic body radiation therapy (not recorded which). The receptors were sampled from a donor over 45 with non-small cell lung cancer.

This clonotype was seen more than once but under ten times. The rearrangement links TRBV24-1 to TRBJ2-1, with 14 positions matching TRBD2. The CDR3 extends over 17 amino acids. Trimming removed 10 bases from V and 6 bases from J; junction bases left unmatched: 13. In germline, CDR1 is KGHDR, CDR2 SFDVKD. CDR3 nucleotides: TGTGCCACTAGCGATACTACGGGACTAGCGGGAGTCAATGAGCAGTTCTTC. Translated, it gives CATSDTTGLAGVNEQFF.

The sample holds one count of this clonotype. The gene calls are TRBV11-2 and TRBJ2-1; D may be TRBD2 (5 bases). V was clipped by 6 bases and J by 6 bases, with 12 bases between them. CDR1 SGHAT and CDR2 FQNNGV come from the germline V gene. The CDR3 is made up of 13 amino acids. The chain's CDR3 is CASSPVLVNEQFF. The CDR3 region has the DNA TGTGCCAGCAGTCCTGTACTAGTCAATGAGCAGTTCTTC.

This clonotype was seen repeatedly, ten times or more. This chain connects TRBV3-1 to TRBJ2-2; D might be TRBD2 (5 bases). Trimming removed 4 bases from V and 4 bases from J, with 10 bases in between. Germline V CDR1 and CDR2: LGHDT, YNNKEL (reference sequence). This CDR3 has 14 amino acids. CDR3 nucleotides: TGTGCCAGCAGCCTGGGAGAGGGCACCGGGGAGCTGTTTTTT. Its protein product is CASSLGEGTGELFF.

This clonotype appeared many times. The chain has TRBV7-2 and TRBJ1-5; D unresolved. In germline, CDR1 is SGHTA, CDR2 FQGNSA. V gave up 4 bases and J gave up 7 bases, with 11 bases separating them. This CDR3 region has 13 residues. CDR3 nucleotide sequence: TGTGCCAGCAGCTATAGACCCCCCCAGCCCCAGCATTTT. Translated: CASSYRPPQPQHF.

The J gene is TRBJ2-2, the V gene TRBV20-1; D gene ambiguous. V shed 1 base and J shed 7 bases, with 7 bases lying between them. The CDR3 is made up of 12 amino acids. From germline, CDR1 is DFQATT and CDR2 SNEGSKA (reference sequence). CDR3 bases: TGCAGTGCTAGAGTATACATCGGGGAGCTGTTTTTT. Its translation is CSARVYIGELFF.

The chain carries TRBV6-2 or TRBV6-3 and TRBJ2-2, with D hard to call. Looked up from germline, CDR1 is MNHEY and CDR2 is SVGEGT. Trimming took off 8 bases at V and 7 bases at J, with 11 bases between the two ends. The CDR3 contains 12 residues. CDR3 coding DNA: TGTGCCAGCGCCCAGGCTTTCGGGGAGCTGTTTTTT. Its translation: CASAQAFGELFF.

The count of this clonotype is one. A much bigger clone sits one base away, suggesting this may be a read error. This chain connects TRBV10-3 to TRBJ1-4; 7 positions match TRBD1. The CDR3 contains 16 residues. Per the germline V gene, CDR1 is ENHRY and CDR2 is SYGVKD. CDR3 nucleotide sequence: TGTGCCATCAATGAGGGACAGTTAACAACTAATGAAAAACTGTTTTTT. It yields the protein CAINEGQLTTNEKLFF.

This clonotype was found many times. Its ends do not fully match the called genes, so a read error is possible. This chain joins TRBV11-2 and TRBJ2-5, with 10 bases fitting TRBD2. This CDR3 comprises 13 residues. Germline V gene sequence: CDR1 SGHAT, CDR2 FQNNGV. Written as DNA, the CDR3 is TGTGCCAGCAGCTTAGGGAGCGGGAGGGCCCCGGCCTTC. Its protein is CASSLGSGRAPAF.

The J gene is TRBJ1-5, the V gene TRBV7-2; 7 nucleotides align to TRBD1. Germline assignment: CDR1 SGHTA and CDR2 FQGNSA. The CDR3 spans 15 residues. V was pared by 5 bases and J by 0 bases, with 4 bases of the junction left unmatched. The CDR3 sequence is CASSPWTGSNQPQHF. The DNA of the CDR3 is TGTGCCAGCAGCCCATGGACAGGTAGCAATCAGCCCCAGCATTTT.

The rearrangement joins TRBV27 to TRBJ1-4, with a possible D match to TRBD1 (6 bases). The germline V gene encodes CDR1 MNHEY and CDR2 SMNVEV (reference sequence). Trimming shortened V by 5 bases and J by 6 bases, and 13 bases separated the two germline ends. This CDR3 comprises 14 residues. CDR3 protein: CASSEQGWDEKLFF. The CDR3, as DNA: TGTGCCAGCAGTGAACAGGGTTGGGATGAAAAACTGTTTTTT.